The 6 T cell receptor beta chains given below trace back to one sample, sequenced in a study of cytomegalovirus exposure and HLA in healthy donors. Vbeta (60) and Jbeta (13) primers were used in the PCR. Assay used: immunoSEQ multiplex PCR; TCRdb lists only in-frame clones, some missing. The data show 150,000 to 200,000 clones, about four fifths seen once. The sample comprised PBMCs. The receptor set was obtained from a man aged 40-50 years in good health and CMV-seropositive.

This rearrangement joins TRBV30 to TRBJ1-3, with a weak D call TRBD2 (6 bases). Near its end, the DNA agrees better with TRBJ2-2, so the J call may be wrong. This CDR3 comprises 11 residues. From germline, CDR1 is GTSNPN and CDR2 SVGIG (reference sequence). The CDR3 sequence is CAWGRSGELFF. The CDR3 bases are TGTGCCTGGGGGAGGAGCGGGGAGCTGTTTTTT.

V usage is TRBV5-6 and J usage is TRBJ2-1; 9 bases line up with TRBD1. In germline, CDR1 is SGHDT, CDR2 YYEEEE. V lost 5 bases and J lost 7; bases outside the gene matches: 10. The CDR3 contains 15 residues. The CDR3 DNA follows: TGTGCCAGCAGACGTAGGGGGGACAGGGTGAATGAGCAGTTCTTC. Protein sequence: CASRRRGDRVNEQFF.

A word on this clone: Sequence at one end of the junction differs from germline and may be a read error. The genes are TRBV29-1 and TRBJ2-7, with 11 bases lining up with TRBD2. CDR1 is SQVTM, CDR2 ANQGSEA, per germline. This CDR3 is 14 amino acids long. The CDR3, as DNA: TGCAGCGTGGCCTACGGGACTAGCGGCTACGGGCAGTACTTC. It codes for CSVAYGTSGYGQYF.

This clone was observed a few times. The gene calls are TRBV14 and TRBJ2-7; D might be TRBD1 (6 bases). Trimming took off 4 bases at V and 6 bases at J, with 13 bases between the two ends. The CDR3 runs 13 residues. Germline CDR1 reads SGHDN; CDR2 reads FVKESK. The CDR3 nucleotides read TGTGCCAGCAGCCTTGACAGGCGGACCGAGCAGTACTTC. The encoded protein is CASSLDRRTEQYF.

This chain joins TRBV11-3 and TRBJ2-2; TRBD1 might be the D (6 bases). The V end lost 4 bases, the J end lost 0 bases, and 15 bases lay between the germline ends. Germline lookup yields CDR1 SGHNT and CDR2 YENEEA. This CDR3 region has 17 residues. CDR3 DNA sequence: TGTGCCAGCAGCTGGCCCATGGACAGCGCGAACACCGGGGAGCTGTTTTTT. The encoded protein is CASSWPMDSANTGELFF.

This clone was observed a single time. The chain combines TRBV6-1 with TRBJ2-1; 11 bases are shared with TRBD2. V lost 6 bases, J lost 5 bases, and 6 bases stayed unmatched. The CDR3 runs to 15 residues. CDR1 and CDR2 from the germline V gene are MNHNS and SASEGT. The CDR3, as DNA: TGTGCCAGCAGGCTGCTAGCGGGAGGTAACAATGAGCAGTTCTTC. This gives the protein CASRLLAGGNNEQFF.